The 17 T cell receptor beta chains listed next were all sequenced from one sample in a study of patients and donors after allogeneic stem cell transplantation. TCRdb re-called the RT-PCR reads with MiXCR, one entry per CDR3 protein. The sample lists a few hundred thousand distinct CDR3 sequences, about 37% seen once, with around a tenth in the top ten. The specimen sequenced was blood, either unsorted or a sorted T cell fraction (not recorded which). Receptor source: a human donor who was either an allogeneic HSCT recipient or a stem cell or donor lymphocyte infusion donor (not recorded which). It is not recorded whose cells these are; they may come from a transplant donor.

This chain connects TRBV10-3 to TRBJ1-2; no reliable D call. The germline V gene encodes CDR1 ENHRY and CDR2 SYGVKD. V gave up 0 bases and J gave up 8 bases, with 4 bases separating them. The CDR3 consists of 11 residues. CDR3 protein: CAISESEGYTF. DNA for the CDR3: TGTGCCATCAGTGAGTCCGAGGGCTACACCTTC.

The chain combines TRBV12-3 or TRBV12-4 with TRBJ1-1; 7 bases align to TRBD1. The CDR3 spans 16 residues. V shed 5 bases, J shed 6 bases, and the junction held 15 bases outside the gene matches. The CDR3 coding sequence is TGTGCCAGCAGTAAAAGGGCAGGGGGGGGAATCGCTGAAGCTTTCTTT. The encoded protein is CASSKRAGGGIAEAFF.

This clonotype was counted between two and nine times. V is TRBV6-1 and J is TRBJ1-6; D uncertain. Trimming removed 2 bases at V and 9 bases at J, with 8 bases between. This CDR3 is built from 13 residues. The germline gives CDR1 MNHNS, CDR2 SASEGT. The CDR3 DNA reads TGTGCCAGCAGTGAAATCCCCTTTTCACCCCTCCACTTT. As protein: CASSEIPFSPLHF.

This clonotype has just a few counts. The chain joins TRBV6-2 or TRBV6-3 to TRBJ1-1; D perhaps matches TRBD1 (5 bases). Germline values: CDR1 MNHEY, CDR2 SVGEGT. Trimming removed 2 bases at V and 7 bases at J, with 26 bases between. This CDR3 has 18 residues. In DNA, the CDR3 is TGTGCCAGCAGTTACGGGGCGACAGTGATCCTTGAGGGCCGTGAAGCTTTCTTT. Residues: CASSYGATVILEGREAFF.

The chain recombines TRBV2 with TRBJ1-1; 7 bases align to TRBD1. The CDR3 length is 16 residues. V was clipped by 5 bases and J by 4 bases; unmatched bases: 13. The germline V gene has CDR1 SNHLY and CDR2 FYNNEI. CDR3 protein: CASSTPPWAGGTEAFF. The CDR3 DNA reads as TGTGCCAGCAGTACTCCCCCTTGGGCAGGGGGCACTGAAGCTTTCTTT.

This clonotype showed up just a few times. The CDR3 region is CAIRGARGDTEAFF. The CDR3 coding sequence is TGTGCCATCAGGGGAGCCAGAGGGGACACTGAAGCTTTCTTT. The V and J genes are TRBV10-3 and TRBJ1-1; tentatively, D is TRBD1 (5 bases). Between the trimmed V and J ends, which lost 6 bases and 3 bases, there was a span of 14 bases. CDR1 and CDR2 from the germline V gene are ENHRY and SYGVKD. The CDR3 contains 14 residues.

This clonotype was picked up a small number of times. The DNA for the CDR3 is TGTGCCAGCAGACCCACAAGTTCCTACAATGAGCAGTTCTTC. Translating gives CASRPTSSYNEQFF. The J gene is TRBJ2-1, the V gene TRBV12-3 or TRBV12-4; D gene ambiguous. The CDR3 contains 14 residues. Trimming cost V 6 bases and J 1 base, with 10 bases left between them.

In this sample, this clonotype turned up many times. V is TRBV12-3 or TRBV12-4 and J is TRBJ2-7; 10 bases line up with TRBD1. The CDR3 is 16 residues long. Germline trimming cut 4 bases from V and 2 bases from J; bases unmatched to any gene: 8. CDR3 in amino acids: CASSSSTGTGAYEQYF. CDR3 sequence (DNA): TGTGCCAGCAGTTCAAGTACTGGGACAGGGGCCTACGAGCAGTACTTC.

The chain uses TRBV29-1 and TRBJ2-5; no definite D call. The CDR3 extends over 13 amino acids. V lost 4 bases to trimming and J lost 5 bases, with 14 bases between them. From germline, CDR1 is SQVTM and CDR2 ANQGSEA. This CDR3 reads CSVVGIMVETQYF. DNA of the CDR3: TGCAGCGTTGTTGGGATTATGGTGGAGACCCAGTACTTC.

This chain links TRBV7-9 with TRBJ2-2, with 7 bases fitting TRBD2. CDR1 is SEHNR, CDR2 FQNEAQ, per germline (reference sequence). The CDR3 has 18 amino acids. V was pared by 5 bases and J by 5 bases, with 17 bases of the junction left unmatched. The CDR3 loop reads CASSPGLDPVVRTGELFF. The CDR3 nucleotides read TGTGCCAGCAGCCCCGGACTAGACCCAGTAGTCCGAACCGGGGAGCTGTTTTTT.

This clonotype showed up just a few times. This rearrangement joins TRBV3-1 to TRBJ1-1; D ambiguous. From germline, CDR1 is LGHDT and CDR2 YNNKEL (reference sequence). The CDR3 length is 14 residues. V lost 1 base, J lost 5 bases, and 11 bases lay in between. The CDR3 coding sequence is TGTGCCAGCAGCCAAGGCGCCATCCGGACTGAAGCTTTCTTT. This codes for CASSQGAIRTEAFF.

CDR3 sequence reads: CASTGSQETQYF. Written as DNA, the CDR3 is TGCGCCAGCACTGGGTCCCAAGAGACCCAGTACTTC. The J gene is TRBJ2-5, the V gene TRBV4-1; D gene uncertain. The V gene lost 7 bases and the J gene lost 1 base, with 7 bases spanning the gap. This CDR3 is 12 amino acids long. Germline CDR1 reads MGHRA; CDR2 reads YSYEKL.

This chain connects TRBV18 to TRBJ1-3; D uncertain. The CDR3 covers 16 residues. Per the germline V gene, CDR1 is KGHSH and CDR2 is LQKENI. The V end was cut by 3 bases, the J end by 4 bases, with 16 bases between. CDR3 in DNA: TGTGCCAGCTCACCCCGTTTCGGTAGCGGGGGAAACACCATATATTTT. Amino acid sequence: CASSPRFGSGGNTIYF.

The CDR3 DNA reads TGTGCCACCAGTGATTACACCGCGACAGGGAAAGATACGCAGTATTTT. Residues: CATSDYTATGKDTQYF. The genes are TRBV24-1 and TRBJ2-3; TRBD1 matches at 7 bases. The CDR3 length is 16 residues. In germline, CDR1 is KGHDR, CDR2 SFDVKD. V shed 2 bases and J 5 bases; nucleotides not matched to a gene: 9.

V and J are TRBV4-1 and TRBJ2-3, with unresolved D. The germline CDR1 and CDR2 sequences are MGHRA and YSYEKL. CDR3 length equals 13 residues. V was trimmed by 2 bases and J by 0 bases, leaving 3 bases between them. The CDR3 loop reads CASSQRSTDTQYF. CDR3 in DNA: TGCGCCAGCAGCCAACGGAGCACAGATACGCAGTATTTT.

The chain recombines TRBV4-1 with TRBJ1-1, with TRBD1 as a possible D gene (6 bases). The CDR3 covers 18 residues. Trimming left V 4 bases short and J 7 bases short, with 28 bases between. Germline V gene lookup returns CDR1 MGHRA and CDR2 YSYEKL. The CDR3 nucleotides are TGCGCCAGCAGCCTCCGAGGGGGAGTCAGCCATACGAACGGTGAAGCTTTCTTT. It yields the protein CASSLRGGVSHTNGEAFF.

The J gene is TRBJ2-1, the V gene TRBV30; TRBD2 matches 9 bases. CDR3 length equals 13 residues. Germline values: CDR1 GTSNPN, CDR2 SVGIG (reference sequence). V dropped 7 bases and J dropped 7; count of bases not matched to a gene: 8. CDR3 nucleotide sequence: TGTGCCTTAATCGGGACTAGCCGGAATGAGCAGTTCTTC. Amino acid sequence: CALIGTSRNEQFF.